What follows are 16 T cell receptor beta chains derived from one specimen sequenced in a study of CD8+ T cells in alopecia areata. RNA extraction and reverse transcription yielded cDNA as sequencing template. The protocol was immunoSEQ multiplex PCR, while the TCRdb copy is restricted to in-frame clones and leaves out a portion. The sample has around 190,000 clones, over 60% seen once. Treatment denoted: oral pan-JAK inhibitor, 5-10 mg twice daily. Sequenced material: CD4+ T cells sorted from blood, taken at week 4, from a patient treated with tofacitinib. The receptors were gathered from a human donor with alopecia areata.

CDR3 loop: CASSPLDSNTEAFF. CDR3 bases: TGTGCCAGCAGTCCCCTCGACAGTAACACTGAAGCTTTCTTT. J is TRBJ1-1 and V is TRBV27; a possible D gene is TRBD1 (5 bases). The CDR3 totals 14 residues. The germline V and J ends were trimmed by 5 bases and 2 bases, with 12 bases remaining between them. Per the germline V gene, CDR1 is MNHEY and CDR2 is SMNVEV (reference sequence).

V usage is TRBV5-4 and J usage is TRBJ2-1; 10 nucleotides agree with TRBD2. The CDR3 has 15 amino acids. Germline V lookup: CDR1 SGHNT, CDR2 YYREEE (reference sequence). V trimming: 3 bases; J trimming: 4 bases; junction bases outside the gene matches: 4. CDR3 nucleotide sequence: TGTGCCAGCAGCTCTAGGACTAGCGGTTACAATGAGCAGTTCTTC. It encodes CASSSRTSGYNEQFF.

The chain is built from TRBV7-2 and TRBJ2-4; TRBD2 matches 7 bases. From germline, CDR1 is SGHTA and CDR2 FQGNSA. This CDR3 is 15 amino acids long. The V gene end was trimmed by 5 bases and the J gene end by 0 bases; junction bases not matched to a gene: 4. CDR3 region: CASSLPGGAKNIQYF. The CDR3, as DNA: TGTGCCAGCAGCCTGCCGGGGGGAGCCAAAAACATTCAGTACTTC.

The chain combines TRBV27 with TRBJ2-5, with 11 bases aligning to TRBD2. The CDR3 totals 15 residues. Germline V gives CDR1 MNHEY, CDR2 SMNVEV (reference sequence). The V gene end was trimmed by 5 bases and the J gene end by 2 bases; junction bases not matched to a gene: 4. The CDR3 sequence is CASSARTSGQETQYF. CDR3 nucleotide sequence: TGTGCCAGCAGTGCCAGGACTAGCGGGCAAGAGACCCAGTACTTC.

The chain recombines TRBV4-1 with TRBJ1-1, with D tentatively TRBD1 (6 bases). Trimming took 0 bases from V and 7 from J, leaving 9 bases between them. The CDR3 covers 13 residues. The germline V gene has CDR1 MGHRA and CDR2 YSYEKL. In nucleotides, the CDR3 is TGCGCCAGCAGCCAAGAAGGGGGAAGTGAAGCTTTCTTT. This sequence encodes CASSQEGGSEAFF.

This chain connects TRBV5-1 to TRBJ2-1; 13 bases are a match to TRBD2. CDR1 SGHRS and CDR2 YFSETQ come from the germline V gene. The V and J ends lost 5 bases and 7 bases, in that order; junction bases with no gene match: 6. CDR3 size: 15 residues. The chain's CDR3 is CASSSGTSGVNEQFF. For the CDR3, the DNA is TGCGCCAGCAGTTCCGGGACTAGCGGGGTAAATGAGCAGTTCTTC.

This rearrangement joins TRBV11-2 to TRBJ2-5; 10 bases are shared with TRBD2. The CDR3 spans 14 residues. Germline CDR1 reads SGHAT; CDR2 reads FQNNGV. Trimming took 4 bases from V and 5 from J; bases not matched to a gene: 4. The CDR3: CASSSAGGPETQYF. CDR3 bases: TGTGCCAGCAGCTCAGCGGGGGGGCCTGAGACCCAGTACTTC.

The chain recombines TRBV7-9 with TRBJ1-6; the D gene is possibly TRBD1 (5 bases). Germline CDR1 and CDR2: SEHNR and FQNEAQ (reference sequence). The CDR3 contains 14 residues. Trimming removed 4 bases at V and 5 bases at J, with 9 bases between. The CDR3 DNA reads TGTGCCAGCAGCTCCGGGGCCGATAATTCACCCCTCCACTTT. This sequence encodes CASSSGADNSPLHF.

This clone has only a few counts. The chain has TRBV7-2 and TRBJ2-7; either TRBD1 or TRBD2 may supply D (5 bases each). The ends were cut back, 3 bases at V and 6 bases at J, with 12 bases in the middle. This CDR3 has 13 amino acids. Germline CDR1 and CDR2: SGHTA and FQGNSA. Here the CDR3 DNA reads TGTGCCAGCAGCTTGACGAAGAGGGGCGAGCAGTACTTC. As protein: CASSLTKRGEQYF. Variable domain in full (rest from reference TRBV7-2 and TRBJ2-7): GAGVSQSPSNKVTEKGKDVELRCDPISGHTALYWYRQSLGQGLEFLIYFQGNSAPDKSGLPSDRFSAERTGGSVSTLTIQRTQQEDSAVYLCASSLTKRGEQYFGPGTRLTVT.

This clone was detected only a few times. This sequence joins TRBV18 and TRBJ2-2; D may correspond to TRBD1 or TRBD2 (5 bases each). This CDR3 contains 16 residues. The V gene's germline CDR1 is KGHSH and CDR2 LQKENI. V was trimmed by 3 bases and J by 6 bases, leaving 17 bases between them. The chain's CDR3 is CASSPAGTHQAGELFF. The CDR3 nucleotides read TGTGCCAGCTCACCGGCAGGGACCCATCAGGCCGGGGAGCTGTTTTTT.

This clone occurred a few times. V usage is TRBV6-5 and J usage is TRBJ2-7, with D maybe TRBD1 (6 bases). There are 12 residues in the CDR3. Germline CDR1 reads MNHEY; CDR2 reads SVGAGI. Deletions cut 8 bases from V and 0 bases from J, with 8 bases between. As DNA, the CDR3 is TGTGCCAGCCAGGGGTCCTCCTACGAGCAGTACTTC. Amino acid sequence: CASQGSSYEQYF.

CDR3 in DNA: TGTGCCAGCAGTGAATCGGACAGGGCCGGAAAACTGTTTTTT. It is translated as CASSESDRAGKLFF. V gene TRBV2 combines with J gene TRBJ1-4; 8 bases align to TRBD1. Germline assignment: CDR1 SNHLY and CDR2 FYNNEI. J lost 10 bases, V lost 2 bases, and 6 bases had no gene match. CDR3 length equals 14 residues.

The J gene is TRBJ2-7, the V gene TRBV6-6; 9 bases align to TRBD2. The trim removed 6 bases at V and 0 bases at J, leaving 3 bases unmatched. The CDR3 spans 14 residues. Germline V lookup: CDR1 MNHNY, CDR2 SVGAGI (reference sequence). The CDR3 loop is CASRTTSGSYEQYF. CDR3 nucleotides: TGTGCCAGCAGGACGACTAGCGGCTCCTACGAGCAGTACTTC.

This chain joins TRBV29-1 and TRBJ2-5; 12 positions match TRBD1. Germline trimming cut 6 bases from V and 5 bases from J; bases unmatched to any gene: 10. The CDR3 spans 15 residues. In germline, CDR1 is SQVTM, CDR2 ANQGSEA. The DNA of the CDR3 is TGCAGCGTGCTCCGGGACAGGGGGCGCGGGGAGACCCAGTACTTC. As protein: CSVLRDRGRGETQYF.

The chain combines TRBV18 with TRBJ2-5; D is uncertain. The closer fit of TRBJ2-7 to the DNA end suggests the J call may be wrong. The germline V gene has CDR1 KGHSH and CDR2 LQKENI. This CDR3 comprises 12 residues. The CDR3 reads CASSPSSYEQYF. The CDR3 nucleotides read TGTGCCAGCTCACCAAGCTCCTACGAGCAGTACTTC.

This clone was observed once. V and J are TRBV18 and TRBJ2-7, with 8 positions matching TRBD1. CDR1 KGHSH and CDR2 LQKENI come from the germline V gene. Trimming cost V 8 bases and J 6 bases; bases outside gene matches: 6. The CDR3 extends over 12 amino acids. The CDR3 DNA reads as TGTGCCAGCCTGGGGACAGGAGGCGAGCAGTACTTC. Amino acids: CASLGTGGEQYF.